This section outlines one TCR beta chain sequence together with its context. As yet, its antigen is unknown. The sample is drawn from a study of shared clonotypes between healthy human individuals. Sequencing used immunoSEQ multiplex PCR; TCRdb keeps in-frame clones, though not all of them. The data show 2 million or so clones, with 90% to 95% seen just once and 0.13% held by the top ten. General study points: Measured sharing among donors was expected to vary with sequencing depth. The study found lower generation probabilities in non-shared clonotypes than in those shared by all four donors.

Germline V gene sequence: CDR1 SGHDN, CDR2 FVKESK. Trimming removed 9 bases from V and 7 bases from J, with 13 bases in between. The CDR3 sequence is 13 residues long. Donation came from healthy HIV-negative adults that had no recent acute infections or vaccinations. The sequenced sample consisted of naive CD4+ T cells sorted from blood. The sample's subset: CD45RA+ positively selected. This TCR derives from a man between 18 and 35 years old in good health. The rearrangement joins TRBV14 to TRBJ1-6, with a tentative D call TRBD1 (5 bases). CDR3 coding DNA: TGTGCCAGTTCCAGGACACCCAATTCACCCCTCCACTTT. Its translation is CASSRTPNSPLHF.